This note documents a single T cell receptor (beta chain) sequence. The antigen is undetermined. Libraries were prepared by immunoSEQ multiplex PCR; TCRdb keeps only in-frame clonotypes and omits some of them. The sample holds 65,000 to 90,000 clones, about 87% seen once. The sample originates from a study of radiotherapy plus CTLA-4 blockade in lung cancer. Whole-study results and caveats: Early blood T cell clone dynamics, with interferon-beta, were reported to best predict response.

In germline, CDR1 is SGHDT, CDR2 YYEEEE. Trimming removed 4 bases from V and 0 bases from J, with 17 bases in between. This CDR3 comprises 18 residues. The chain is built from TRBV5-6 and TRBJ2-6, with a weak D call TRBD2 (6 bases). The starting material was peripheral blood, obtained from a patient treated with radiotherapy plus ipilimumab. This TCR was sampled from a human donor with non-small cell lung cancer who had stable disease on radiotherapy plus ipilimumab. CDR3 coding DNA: TGTGCCAGCAGCGGTACCGCGGGACTCCTCTCTGGGGCCAACGTCCTGACTTTC. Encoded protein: CASSGTAGLLSGANVLTF.